Listed below are T cell receptor beta chains from one sample, sequenced in a study of cytomegalovirus exposure and HLA in healthy donors. Some clones are missing from TCRdb's copy, which holds only in-frame ones; the method was immunoSEQ multiplex PCR. The repertoire holds about 130,000 clones, less than 85% seen once, with 7.5% to 9.5% in the top ten. The sample taken for sequencing was PBMCs. The receptors shown here come from a man aged 25-40 years in good health and CMV-seropositive. The CDR3 runs from the conserved cysteine through the conserved F or W. Clone sizes are given selectively: once, few, many, or a class where the clone is expanded.

NA	13	TRBV5-1	TRBJ1-2	CASSLEVTGGYTF
NA	15	TRBV11-2	TRBJ2-7	CASSPGTGPTYEQYF
NA	14	TRBV6-1	TRBJ2-1	CASSEGLGGFEQFF
few	14	TRBV4-2	TRBJ2-7	CASSQATAYYEQYF
NA	15	TRBV9	TRBJ1-2	CASSGWTGGFYGYTF
NA	14	TRBV6-5	TRBJ1-6	CASRETDFNSPLHF
NA	16	TRBV27	TRBJ2-3	CASSFLAGGSTDTQYF
NA	13	TRBV7-3	TRBJ2-3	CASSLSPGDTQYF
NA	13	TRBV6-1	TRBJ1-5	CASRTVTNQPQHF
few	14	TRBV29-1	TRBJ1-2	CSVEQGTGVYGYTF
NA	16	TRBV2	TRBJ2-3	CASRPLAGGGTDAQYF
NA	12	TRBV29-1	TRBJ2-5	CSAIRGQETQYF
NA	15	TRBV27	TRBJ1-3	CASSPTESSGNTIYF
NA	14	TRBV7-9	TRBJ1-1	CASRSLGGVTEAFF
once	14	TRBV7-3	TRBJ2-5	CASSLRAFQETQYF